A single T cell receptor (beta chain) is shown here with its context. Its antigen is not known. The data were obtained in a study of T cell responses to AZD1222 COVID-19 vaccine. General observations from the study: Nearly half of spike-specific TCRs reportedly target variant regions that are unmutated in the B.1.351 and B.1.1.7 variants. Vaccine-associated CD4 TCRs spanned spike, dominant at 160-218 and 743-854.

Germline V gives CDR1 LGHNA, CDR2 YNFKEQ. The CDR3 has 14 residues. The V and J ends lost 0 bases and 9 bases respectively, with 14 bases between them. Assay used: immunoSEQ multiplex PCR; TCRdb lists only in-frame clones, some missing. The repertoire holds 130,000 or so clones, with approximately 85% as singletons. Source: peripheral blood, taken 28 days after the second dose of the MenACWY control vaccine. The receptor comes from an adult who received the MenACWY meningococcal vaccine as a control. The chain couples TRBV4-2 to TRBJ1-2; perhaps TRBD1 as D (6 bases). For the CDR3, the DNA is TGTGCCAGCAGCCAAGAGGGGGGCCCCTTGAGCTACACCTTC. Translated, it gives CASSQEGGPLSYTF.